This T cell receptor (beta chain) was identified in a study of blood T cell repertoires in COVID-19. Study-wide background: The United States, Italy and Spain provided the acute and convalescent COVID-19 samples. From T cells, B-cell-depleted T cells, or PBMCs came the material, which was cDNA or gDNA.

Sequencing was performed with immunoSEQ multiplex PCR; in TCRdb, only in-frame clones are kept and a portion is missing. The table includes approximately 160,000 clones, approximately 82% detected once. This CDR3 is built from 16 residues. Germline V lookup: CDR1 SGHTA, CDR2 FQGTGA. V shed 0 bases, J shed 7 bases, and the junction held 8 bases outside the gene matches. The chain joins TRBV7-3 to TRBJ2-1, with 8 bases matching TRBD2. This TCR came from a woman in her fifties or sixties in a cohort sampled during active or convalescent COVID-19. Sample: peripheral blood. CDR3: CASSLTSGGAGNEQFF. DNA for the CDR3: TGTGCCAGCAGCTTAACTTCCGGGGGGGCCGGTAATGAGCAGTTCTTC.